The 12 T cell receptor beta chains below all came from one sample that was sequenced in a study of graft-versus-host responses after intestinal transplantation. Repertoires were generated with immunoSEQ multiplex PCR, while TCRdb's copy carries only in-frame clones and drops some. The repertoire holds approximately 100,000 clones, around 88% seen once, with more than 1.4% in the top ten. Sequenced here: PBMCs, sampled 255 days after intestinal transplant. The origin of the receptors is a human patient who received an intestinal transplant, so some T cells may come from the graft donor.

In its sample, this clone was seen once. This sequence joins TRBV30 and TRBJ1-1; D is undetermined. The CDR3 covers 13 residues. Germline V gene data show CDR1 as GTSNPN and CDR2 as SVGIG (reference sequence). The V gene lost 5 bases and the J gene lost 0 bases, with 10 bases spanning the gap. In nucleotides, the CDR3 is TGTGCCTGGGCCCAAAAATTGAACACTGAAGCTTTCTTT. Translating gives CAWAQKLNTEAFF.

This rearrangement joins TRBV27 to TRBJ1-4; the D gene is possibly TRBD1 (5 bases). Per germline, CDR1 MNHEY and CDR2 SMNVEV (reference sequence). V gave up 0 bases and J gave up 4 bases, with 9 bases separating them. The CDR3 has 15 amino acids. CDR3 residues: CASSLSAGLNEKLFF. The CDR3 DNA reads TGTGCCAGCAGTTTATCCGCAGGGCTTAATGAAAAACTGTTTTTT.

This chain's CDR3 is CASSQGADADTQYF. The CDR3 DNA follows: TGCGCCAGCAGCCAAGGGGCGGATGCAGATACGCAGTATTTT. The rearrangement uses TRBV4-3 and TRBJ2-3; D not certain. This CDR3 has 14 residues. CDR1 is LGHNA, CDR2 YSLEER, per germline. V was cut by 1 base and J by 4 bases, with 9 bases left in between.

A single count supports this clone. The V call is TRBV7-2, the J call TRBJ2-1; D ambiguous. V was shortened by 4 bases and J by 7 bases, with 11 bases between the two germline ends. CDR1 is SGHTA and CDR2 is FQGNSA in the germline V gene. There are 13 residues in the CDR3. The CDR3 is CASSSSARNEQFF. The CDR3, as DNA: TGTGCCAGCAGCTCGTCGGCGAGGAATGAGCAGTTCTTC.

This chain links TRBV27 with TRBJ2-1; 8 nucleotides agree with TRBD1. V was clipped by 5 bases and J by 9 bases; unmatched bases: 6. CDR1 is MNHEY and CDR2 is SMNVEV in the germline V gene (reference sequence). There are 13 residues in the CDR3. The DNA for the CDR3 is TGTGCCAGCAGTCTACAGGGGGAGCGTGAGCAGTTCTTC. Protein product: CASSLQGEREQFF.

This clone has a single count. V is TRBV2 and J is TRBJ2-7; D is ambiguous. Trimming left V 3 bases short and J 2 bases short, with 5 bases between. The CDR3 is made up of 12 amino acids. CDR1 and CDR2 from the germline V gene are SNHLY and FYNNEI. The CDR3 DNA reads TGTGCCAGCAGTGACGGTCCCTACGAGCAGTACTTC. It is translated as CASSDGPYEQYF. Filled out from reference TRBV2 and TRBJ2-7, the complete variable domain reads EPEVTQTPSHQVTQMGQEVILRCVPISNHLYFYWYRQILGQKVEFLVSFYNNEISEKSEIFDDQFSVERPDGSNFTLKIRSTKLEDSAMYFCASSDGPYEQYFGPGTRLTVT.

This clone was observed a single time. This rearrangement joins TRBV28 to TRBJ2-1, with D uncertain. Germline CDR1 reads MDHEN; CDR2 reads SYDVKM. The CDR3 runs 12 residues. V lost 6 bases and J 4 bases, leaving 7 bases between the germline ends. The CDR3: CASRPTYNEQFF. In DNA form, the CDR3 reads TGTGCCAGCAGGCCTACTTACAATGAGCAGTTCTTC.

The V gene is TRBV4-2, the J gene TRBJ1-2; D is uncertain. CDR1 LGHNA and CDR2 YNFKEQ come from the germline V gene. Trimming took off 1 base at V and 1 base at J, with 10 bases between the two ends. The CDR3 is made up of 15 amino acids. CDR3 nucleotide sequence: TGTGCCAGCAGCCAAGTAACCGGGGATAACTATGGCTACACCTTC. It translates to CASSQVTGDNYGYTF.

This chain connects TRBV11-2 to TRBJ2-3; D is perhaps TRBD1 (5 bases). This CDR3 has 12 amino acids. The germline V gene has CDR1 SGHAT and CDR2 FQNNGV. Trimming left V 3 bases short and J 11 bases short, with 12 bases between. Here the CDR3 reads CASSFRRVGQYF. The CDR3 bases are TGTGCCAGCAGCTTCCGCAGGGTTGGGCAGTATTTT.

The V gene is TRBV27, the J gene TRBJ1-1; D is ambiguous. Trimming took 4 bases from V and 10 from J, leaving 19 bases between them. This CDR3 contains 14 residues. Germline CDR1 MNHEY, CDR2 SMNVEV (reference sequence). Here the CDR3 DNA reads TGTGCCAGCAGTTCACGGAACATGATTTGGGGAGCTTTCTTT. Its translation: CASSSRNMIWGAFF.

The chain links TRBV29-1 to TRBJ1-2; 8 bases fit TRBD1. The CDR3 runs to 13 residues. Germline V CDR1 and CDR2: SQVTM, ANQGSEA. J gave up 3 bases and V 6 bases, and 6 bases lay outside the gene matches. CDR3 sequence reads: CSVNGQGHYGYTF. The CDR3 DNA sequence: TGCAGCGTCAATGGACAGGGCCACTATGGCTACACCTTC. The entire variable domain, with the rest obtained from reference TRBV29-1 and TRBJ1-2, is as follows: SAVISQKPSRDICQRGTSLTIQCQVDSQVTMMFWYRQQPGQSLTLIATANQGSEATYESGFVIDKFPISRPNLTFSTLTVSNMSPEDSSIYLCSVNGQGHYGYTFGSGTRLTVV.

CDR3: CASSFLTGVGYTF. The CDR3 DNA reads as TGTGCCAGCAGCTTCCTGACAGGGGTTGGCTACACCTTC. The genes are TRBV7-6 and TRBJ1-2; 8 bases match TRBD1. The germline V gene has CDR1 SGHVS and CDR2 FNYEAQ. There are 13 residues in the CDR3. J lost 7 bases, V lost 3 bases, and 4 bases had no gene match.